The entry below gives a single TCR beta chain sequence along with its context. Its antigen is currently not known. Base qualities are not recorded, but no much larger clone differs from it by a single base. The entire isolated RNA was reverse transcribed using the High Capacity cDNA Reverse Transcription Kit, and thus expressed TCRB transcripts were sequenced. Deep immunoSEQ sequencing was performed on naive, central memory and regulatory T cell samples, with an average of around 3.4 million total reads per sample. Sorted cells were lysed in RLT buffer, and RNA was extracted using DNase-treated RNeasy Micro or Mini kits according to cell number. Each cell subset was processed separately to prevent cross-contamination, with patient and healthy donor samples processed together. Using the immunoSEQ multiplex PCR, TCRB sequences were amplified from cDNA into 87-bp fragments spanning the CDR3 region. Sequencing of the amplicons was done on the Illumina HiSeq platform. For the original study's pipeline: Synthetic template baselines were used to correct PCR bias computationally, reads within Hamming distance 2 were collapsed, and singletons that could not be merged were discarded. Reads were aligned to IMGT to assign V, D and J genes, CDR3 length, and insertions or deletions at six rearrangement sites. Clonotype counts were normalized to sorted cell number within each subset before computing true diversity and Gini coefficients with the tcR R package. The overlap coefficient, calculated on TCRB nucleotide sequences, was used to measure repertoire sharing. Not all clones reach the TCRdb copy of this immuneACCESS table, which keeps in-frame sequences only. Checked studies attribute under half of the gap to unresolved V genes and leave the rest unexplained. That table furnishes V, J and clone size, whereas the DNA furnished D and trimming. The sample table holds a few hundred thousand clones, of which approximately 15% were seen once. The top ten hold about 6.7% of the sample.

CDR1 and CDR2 are read off the germline V gene as MGHRA and YSYEKL. The CDR3 sequence holds 13 residues, the cysteine and phenylalanine included. The kept DNA is CDR3 alone, 39 bases in frame from the first base. Cut back by 2 bases and 12 bases, the V and J ends lie 14 bases apart. Each donor gave one peripheral blood draw, roughly 0.12 L on average, collected into heparinised tubes. Using a panel that included CD45RO, CCR7, CD25, CD127, CD95 and CD27, naive, central memory, regulatory and stem cell-like memory CD4+ T cells were sorted on a BD FACSAria II. All sorted populations exceeded 95% purity. PBMCs were isolated immediately by Lymphoprep density gradient centrifugation and stained directly without culture. So that batch effects would be minimized, each experiment stained and sorted samples in pairs, pairing one healthy donor with one patient. The sample comes from a study of beta chain features in type 1 diabetes (dated by TCRdb to between 2017 and 2018). Describing the broader study: Mean age, gender distribution, total cell number and subset yield were not different between patients and healthy donors. A total of some 110 million sorted cells were examined across all samples, and a strong correlation was observed between cell number per subset and RNA yield. The study compared the TCRB repertoires of sorted circulating CD4+ T cell subsets in recently diagnosed type 1 diabetes patients with those in matched healthy donors. Regulatory and stem cell-like memory subsets were obtained from only 8 patients and roughly eight healthy donors, while naive and central memory subsets were obtained from all 30 or so donors. Paper-wide results and their limitations: Because the HLA sub-analyses included only small numbers of individuals, any influence of HLA type on TCRB rearrangement was left unresolved. Shorter templates might have been favored by PCR, but patient and control samples were amplified and corrected together, so both groups would have been affected equally by any skew. A moderate but significant shortening of TCRB CDR3 length was observed in type 1 diabetes patients in all four CD4+ subsets. Naive, central memory and regulatory TCRB repertoires appeared to be more alike among patients than among healthy donors. Patients with type 1 diabetes made fewer insertions and deleted more nucleotides at VDJ recombination sites, implying thymic rearrangement abnormalities. Because cDNA was sequenced instead of genomic DNA, highly expressing activated cells could be over-represented, though the groups showed no difference in activation or CD3 levels.

The sequenced material came from central memory CD4+ T cells from blood. The receptor's source is a man between 25 and 39 years old in good health. The chain uses TRBV4-1 and TRBJ2-1; the D gene remains uncertain. The base sequence is TGCGCCAGCAGCCAATCTACCCGCACGGGGCAGTTCTTC. It encodes CASSQSTRTGQFF.